The present entry profiles one T cell receptor beta chain with its context. These data are taken from a study of T cells expressing NK-cell markers. The CDR3 is 14 residues long. CDR1 WSHSY and CDR2 SAAADI come from the germline V gene. TCRdb re-called the 5' RACE reads and shows each CDR3 protein once, DNA omitted. This sample's table reports 120,000 to 150,000 distinct CDR3 sequences. The sample taken for sequencing was blood T cells: a sorted CD56 or NKG2C T cell subset, CD4+ or CD8+ T cells, or bulk PBMC T cells (not recorded which). The receptor comes from a man aged 18 to 30 in good health. This chain links TRBV10-2 with TRBJ2-1; the TCRdb D gene call, TRBD2, has no DNA to confirm it. CDR3 sequence: CASRTTTSGNEQFF.